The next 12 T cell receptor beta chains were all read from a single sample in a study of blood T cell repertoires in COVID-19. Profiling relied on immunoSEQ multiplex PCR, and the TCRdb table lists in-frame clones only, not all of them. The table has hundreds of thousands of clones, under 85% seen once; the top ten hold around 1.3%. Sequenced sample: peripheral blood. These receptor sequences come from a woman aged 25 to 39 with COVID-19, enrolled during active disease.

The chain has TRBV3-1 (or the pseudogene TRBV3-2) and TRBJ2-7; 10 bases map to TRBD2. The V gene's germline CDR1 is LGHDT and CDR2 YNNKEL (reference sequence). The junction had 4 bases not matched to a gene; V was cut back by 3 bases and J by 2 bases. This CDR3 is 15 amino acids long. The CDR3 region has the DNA TGTGCCAGCAGCCACCAGCGGGAGGGCCCCTACGAGCAGTACTTC. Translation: CASSHQREGPYEQYF.

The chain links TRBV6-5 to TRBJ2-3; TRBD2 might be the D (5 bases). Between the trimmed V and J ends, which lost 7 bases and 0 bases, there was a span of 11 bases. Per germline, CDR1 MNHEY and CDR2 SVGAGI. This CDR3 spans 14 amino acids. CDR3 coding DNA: TGTGCCAGCAAAATCCAGCGGAGCACAGATACGCAGTATTTT. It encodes CASKIQRSTDTQYF.

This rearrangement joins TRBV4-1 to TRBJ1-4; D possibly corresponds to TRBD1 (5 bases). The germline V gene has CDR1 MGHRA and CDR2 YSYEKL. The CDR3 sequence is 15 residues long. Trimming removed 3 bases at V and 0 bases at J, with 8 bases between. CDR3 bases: TGCGCCAGCAGCCAGGAGGGGACAACTAATGAAAAACTGTTTTTT. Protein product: CASSQEGTTNEKLFF.

CDR3 protein: CATSTGNSPLHF. In DNA form, the CDR3 reads TGTGCCACCAGCACCGGGAATTCACCCCTCCACTTT. The chain has TRBV15 and TRBJ1-6; no reliable D call. Germline V gene lookup returns CDR1 LNHNV and CDR2 YYDKDF (reference sequence). The CDR3 sequence is 12 residues long. The V end was cut by 4 bases, the J end by 7 bases, with 5 bases between.

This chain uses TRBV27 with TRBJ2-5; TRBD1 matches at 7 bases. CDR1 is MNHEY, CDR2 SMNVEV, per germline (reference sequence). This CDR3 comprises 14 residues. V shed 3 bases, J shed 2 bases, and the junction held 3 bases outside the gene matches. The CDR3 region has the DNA TGTGCCAGCAGTTTCCAGGGACAGCAAGAGACCCAGTACTTC. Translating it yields CASSFQGQQETQYF.

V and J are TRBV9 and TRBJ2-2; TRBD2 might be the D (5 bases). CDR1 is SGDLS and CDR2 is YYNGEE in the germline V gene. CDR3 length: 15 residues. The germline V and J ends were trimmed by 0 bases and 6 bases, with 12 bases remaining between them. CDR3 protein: CASSVDRDGAGELFF. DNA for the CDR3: TGTGCCAGCAGCGTAGACCGGGATGGGGCCGGGGAGCTGTTTTTT. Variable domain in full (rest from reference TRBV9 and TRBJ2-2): DSGVTQTPKHLITATGQRVTLRCSPRSGDLSVYWYQQSLDQGLQFLIQYYNGEERAKGNILERFSAQQFPDLHSELNLSSLELGDSALYFCASSVDRDGAGELFFGEGSRLTVL.

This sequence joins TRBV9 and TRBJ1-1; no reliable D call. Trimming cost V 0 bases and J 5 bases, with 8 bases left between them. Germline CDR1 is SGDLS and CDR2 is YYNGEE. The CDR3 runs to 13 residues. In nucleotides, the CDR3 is TGTGCCAGCAGCGTAGGTCGGGGAACTGAAGCTTTCTTT. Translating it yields CASSVGRGTEAFF.

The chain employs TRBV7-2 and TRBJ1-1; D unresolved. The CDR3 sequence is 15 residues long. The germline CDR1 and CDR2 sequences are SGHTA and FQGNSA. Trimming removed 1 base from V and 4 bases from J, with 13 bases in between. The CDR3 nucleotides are TGTGCCAGCAGCTTAGTGCAGTCTGGGCTCACTGAAGCTTTCTTT. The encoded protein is CASSLVQSGLTEAFF.

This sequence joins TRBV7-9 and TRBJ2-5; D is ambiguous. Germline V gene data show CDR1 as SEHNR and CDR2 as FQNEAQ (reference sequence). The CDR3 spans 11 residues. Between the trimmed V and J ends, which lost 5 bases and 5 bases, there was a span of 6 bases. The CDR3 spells CASSEKETQYF. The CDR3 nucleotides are TGTGCCAGCAGCGAGAAGGAGACCCAGTACTTC.

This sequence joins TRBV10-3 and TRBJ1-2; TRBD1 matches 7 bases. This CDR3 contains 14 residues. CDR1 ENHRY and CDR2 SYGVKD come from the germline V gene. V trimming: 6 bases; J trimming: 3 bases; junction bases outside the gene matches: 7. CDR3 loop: CAIRASQGDYGYTF. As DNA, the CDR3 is TGTGCCATCAGGGCCAGTCAGGGGGACTATGGCTACACCTTC.

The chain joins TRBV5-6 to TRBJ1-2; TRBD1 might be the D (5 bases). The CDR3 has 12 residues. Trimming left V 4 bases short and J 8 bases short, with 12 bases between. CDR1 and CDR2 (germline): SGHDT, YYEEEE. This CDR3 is CASSPAQGGYTF. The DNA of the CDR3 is TGTGCCAGCAGCCCTGCCCAGGGAGGCTACACCTTC.

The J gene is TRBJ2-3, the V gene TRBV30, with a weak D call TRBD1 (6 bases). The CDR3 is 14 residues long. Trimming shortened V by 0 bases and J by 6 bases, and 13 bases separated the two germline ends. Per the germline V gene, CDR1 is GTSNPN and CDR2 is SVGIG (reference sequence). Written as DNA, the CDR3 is TGTGCCTGGAGTGTAATGGGGGCTGGGGATACGCAGTATTTT. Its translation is CAWSVMGAGDTQYF.